This T cell receptor beta chain stems from a study of shared clonotypes between healthy human individuals. Trimming took off 3 bases at V and 7 bases at J, with 10 bases between the two ends. The CDR3 is 14 residues long. Germline V CDR1 and CDR2: SGHAT, FQNNGV. The assay was run at deep level. Only in-frame clones appear in the TCRdb table, and some are missing; sequencing was by immunoSEQ multiplex PCR. The sample consists of roughly 2.6 million clones, approximately 92% of them appearing once. The clonotype originates from a man aged 18 to 30 in good health. The chain recombines TRBV11-2 with TRBJ1-6; unclear D gene. The material sequenced was naive CD4+ T cells sorted from blood. The subset denotes: CD45RA+ positively selected. The CDR3, as DNA: TGTGCCAGCAGCTTCGTTCTGGGAAATTCACCCCTCCACTTT. As protein: CASSFVLGNSPLHF.